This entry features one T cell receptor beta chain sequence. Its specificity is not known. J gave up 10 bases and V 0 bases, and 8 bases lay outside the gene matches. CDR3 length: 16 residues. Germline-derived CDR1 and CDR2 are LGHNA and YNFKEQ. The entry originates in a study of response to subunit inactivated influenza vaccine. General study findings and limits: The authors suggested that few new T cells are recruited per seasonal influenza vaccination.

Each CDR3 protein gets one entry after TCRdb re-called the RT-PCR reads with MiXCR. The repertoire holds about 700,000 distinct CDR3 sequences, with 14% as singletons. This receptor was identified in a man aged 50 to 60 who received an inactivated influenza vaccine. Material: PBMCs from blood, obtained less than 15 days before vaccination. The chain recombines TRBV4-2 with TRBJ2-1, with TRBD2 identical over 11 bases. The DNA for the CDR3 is TGTGCCAGCAGCCAAGATACCTCCGGGACTAGCGGAGAGCAGTTCTTC. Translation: CASSQDTSGTSGEQFF.